A selection of T cell receptor beta chains follows, all from one sample in a study of blood T cells in healthy people across ages. In TCRdb, the 5' RACE reads were re-called with MiXCR into one record per CDR3 protein. The sample lists over 1,300,000 distinct CDR3 sequences, roughly 60% occurring once. The sequencing input was blood. Receptors originate from a man aged 18 to 29 in good health. Both conserved end residues are part of each CDR3. The D gene is left open where the match is weak. The listing skips clone size in some rows; elsewhere it reads once, few, many or a size class.

TRBV6-2/TRBV6-3,-,TRBJ2-3,-,TGTGCCAGCGGGGGGGGCGGCGCAGATACGCAGTATTTT,CASGGGGADTQYF
TRBV3-1,-,TRBJ2-7,-,TGTGCCAGCAGCCGGACAAAATCCTACGAGCAGTACTTC,CASSRTKSYEQYF
TRBV5-1,-,TRBJ2-7,TRBD2,TGCGCCAGCAGCCGAACCGGGACTAGCGGGAGTGTGTCCTACGAGCAGTACTTC,CASSRTGTSGSVSYEQYF
TRBV20-1,-,TRBJ2-1,TRBD2,TGCAGTGCTAGAGGCGTAATGTCCAGCGGGAGGGCCGATGAGCAGTTCTTC,CSARGVMSSGRADEQFF
TRBV7-8,-,TRBJ2-3,-,TGTGCCAGCAGCTTACCCCGAATCTCTGGCACAGATACGCAGTATTTT,CASSLPRISGTDTQYF
TRBV5-1,-,TRBJ2-7,TRBD1,TGCGCCAGCAGCTATACAGGGGGCAGCGCCTACGAGCAGTACTTC,CASSYTGGSAYEQYF
TRBV9,-,TRBJ1-2,-,TGTGCCAGCAGCGTAGACATCCGGGATGGCTACACCTTC,CASSVDIRDGYTF
TRBV6-5,-,TRBJ2-5,-,TGTGCCAGCAGTTACTCGAAGGGGAGGAGGGTTGGCCAAGAGACCCAGTACTTC,CASSYSKGRRVGQETQYF
TRBV27,-,TRBJ2-1,TRBD1,TGTGCCAGCAGCACCGGGACAGGGCTATACAATGAGCAGTTCTTC,CASSTGTGLYNEQFF
TRBV7-9,-,TRBJ1-1,-,TGTGCCAGCAGCTCTCAGACAGGTACTGAAGCTTTCTTT,CASSSQTGTEAFF
TRBV4-3,-,TRBJ1-2,-,TGCGCCAGCAGCCAAGACGAGTCGCTGATCTATGGCTACACCTTC,CASSQDESLIYGYTF
TRBV7-2,-,TRBJ1-1,-,TGTGCCAGTAGAGGGGAGGAAGCTTTCTTT,CASRGEEAFF
TRBV13,-,TRBJ2-7,-,TGTGCCAGCAGCCCCAGGGACCGTAACTACGAGCAGTACTTC,CASSPRDRNYEQYF
TRBV27,-,TRBJ1-5,TRBD1,TGTGCCAGCAGCCTCGGGACAGCTCATCAGCCCCAGCATTTT,CASSLGTAHQPQHF
TRBV10-3,-,TRBJ2-5,TRBD2,TGTGCCATCTCTAGCGGGAGGGAGTACCAAGAGACCCAGTACTTC,CAISSGREYQETQYF
TRBV3-1,-,TRBJ2-1,-,TGTGCCAGCAGCCAAGGGGACGGGAGCTCCTACAATGAGCAGTTCTTC,CASSQGDGSSYNEQFF
TRBV29-1,-,TRBJ1-5,TRBD1,TGCAGCGTAACACAGGGGACTAGCAATCAGCCCCAGCATTTT,CSVTQGTSNQPQHF
TRBV5-6,-,TRBJ2-3,-,TGTGCCAGCAGCTCCCTGAAGGATAACACAGATACGCAGTATTTT,CASSSLKDNTDTQYF
TRBV7-9,-,TRBJ1-2,-,TGTGCCAGCAGCGTAGAGTATGGGTATGGCTACACCTTC,CASSVEYGYGYTF
TRBV4-3,-,TRBJ2-5,TRBD2,TGCGCCAGCAGCCAAGATTCGGGGATTGGGAGCGGGGAAATGGAGGAGCAGTACTTC,CASSQDSGIGSGEMEEQYF
TRBV20-1,-,TRBJ2-7,TRBD2,TGCAGTGGGGCGGGAGCTCGGAACGAGCAGTACTTC,CSGAGARNEQYF
TRBV9,few,TRBJ2-7,-,TGTGCCAGCAGCGTGGGAGCCAGGAGCTCCTACGAGCAGTACTTC,CASSVGARSSYEQYF
TRBV29-1,few,TRBJ2-5,TRBD2,TGCAGCGCGGGCATAGCGGGAGAGGGACAAGAGACCCAGTACTTC,CSAGIAGEGQETQYF
TRBV6-5,-,TRBJ1-6,-,TGTGCAAGCAGATCGCCCGGGAGACATAATTCACCCCTCCACTTT,CASRSPGRHNSPLHF
TRBV24-1,-,TRBJ1-2,-,TGTGCCACCAGCAAGGACGAATTTACCCATGGCTACACCTTC,CATSKDEFTHGYTF
TRBV12-3/TRBV12-4,-,TRBJ2-3,TRBD2,TGTGCCAGCAGTTTATATGGGACTAGCGGGATCGATACGCAGTATTTT,CASSLYGTSGIDTQYF
TRBV9,-,TRBJ2-7,-,TGTGCCAGCAGCGTAGATGGTTTCTCCTACGAGCAGTACTTC,CASSVDGFSYEQYF
TRBV4-2,-,TRBJ2-3,-,TGTGCCAGCAGCCAAGGTTACGGGAGCACAGATACGCAGTATTTT,CASSQGYGSTDTQYF